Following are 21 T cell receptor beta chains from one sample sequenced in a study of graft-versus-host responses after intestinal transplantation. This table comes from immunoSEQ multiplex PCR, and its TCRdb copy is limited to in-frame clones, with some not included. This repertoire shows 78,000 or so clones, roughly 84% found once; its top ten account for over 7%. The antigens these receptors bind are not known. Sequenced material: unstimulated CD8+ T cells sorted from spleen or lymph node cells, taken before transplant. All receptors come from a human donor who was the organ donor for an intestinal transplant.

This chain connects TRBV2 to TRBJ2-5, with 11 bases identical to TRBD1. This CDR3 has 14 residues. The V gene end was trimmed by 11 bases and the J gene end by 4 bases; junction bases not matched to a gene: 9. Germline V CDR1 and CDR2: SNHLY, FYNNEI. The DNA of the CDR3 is TGTGCCTGCCGGGACAGGGGGTTTATAGAGACCCAGTACTTC. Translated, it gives CACRDRGFIETQYF.

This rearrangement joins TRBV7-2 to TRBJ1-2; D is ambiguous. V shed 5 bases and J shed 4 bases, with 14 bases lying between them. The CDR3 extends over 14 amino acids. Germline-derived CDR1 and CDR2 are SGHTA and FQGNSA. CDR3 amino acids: CASSVGPLIYGYTF. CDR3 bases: TGTGCCAGCAGCGTAGGGCCACTTATCTATGGCTACACCTTC.

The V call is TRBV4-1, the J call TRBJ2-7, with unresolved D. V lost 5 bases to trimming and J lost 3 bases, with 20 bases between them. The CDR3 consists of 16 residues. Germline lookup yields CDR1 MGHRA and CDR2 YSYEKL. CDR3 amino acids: CASSEVAAVVGYEQYF. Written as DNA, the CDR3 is TGCGCCAGCAGCGAGGTTGCTGCGGTAGTGGGCTACGAGCAGTACTTC.

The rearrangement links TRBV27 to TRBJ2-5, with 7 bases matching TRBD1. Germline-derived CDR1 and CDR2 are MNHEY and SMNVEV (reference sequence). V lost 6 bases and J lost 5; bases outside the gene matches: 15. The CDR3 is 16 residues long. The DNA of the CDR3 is TGTGCCAGCAGCATAAGGAGGACAGGTCTGTTTGAGACCCAGTACTTC. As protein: CASSIRRTGLFETQYF.

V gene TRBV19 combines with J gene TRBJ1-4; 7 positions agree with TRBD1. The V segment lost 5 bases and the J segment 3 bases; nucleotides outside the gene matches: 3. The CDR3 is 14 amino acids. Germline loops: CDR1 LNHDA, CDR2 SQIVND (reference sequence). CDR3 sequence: CASSSDRANEKLFF. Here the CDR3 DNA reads TGTGCCAGTAGTTCCGACAGGGCTAATGAAAAACTGTTTTTT. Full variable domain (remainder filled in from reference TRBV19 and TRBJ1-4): DGGITQSPKYLFRKEGQNVTLSCEQNLNHDAMYWYRQDPGQGLRLIYYSQIVNDFQKGDIAEGYSVSREKKESFPLTVTSAQKNPTAFYLCASSSDRANEKLFFGSGTQLSVL.

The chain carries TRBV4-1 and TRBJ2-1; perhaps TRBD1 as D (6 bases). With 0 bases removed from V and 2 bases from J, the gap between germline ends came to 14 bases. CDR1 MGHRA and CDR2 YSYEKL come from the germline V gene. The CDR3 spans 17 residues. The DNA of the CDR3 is TGCGCCAGCAGCCAAGAAGTAGGGGGTAGCGCCTACAATGAGCAGTTCTTC. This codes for CASSQEVGGSAYNEQFF.

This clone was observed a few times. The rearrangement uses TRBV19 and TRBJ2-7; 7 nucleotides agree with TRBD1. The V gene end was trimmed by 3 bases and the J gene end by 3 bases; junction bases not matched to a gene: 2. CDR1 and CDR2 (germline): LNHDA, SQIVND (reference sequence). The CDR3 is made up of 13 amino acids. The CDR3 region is CASSIRDSYEQYF. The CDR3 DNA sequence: TGTGCCAGTAGTATCCGGGACAGCTACGAGCAGTACTTC.

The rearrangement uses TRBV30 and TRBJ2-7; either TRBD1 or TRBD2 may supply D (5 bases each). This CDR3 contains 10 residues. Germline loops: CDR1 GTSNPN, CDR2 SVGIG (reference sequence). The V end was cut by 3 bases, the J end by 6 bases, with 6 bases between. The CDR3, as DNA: TGTGCCTGGAGCGGGGCCGAGCAGTACTTC. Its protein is CAWSGAEQYF.

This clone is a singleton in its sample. Here the CDR3 DNA reads TGTGCCAGCTCACCTTCATATGGGACGTACGAGCAGTACTTC. It yields the protein CASSPSYGTYEQYF. The chain employs TRBV18 and TRBJ2-7; TRBD1 or TRBD2 may be the D gene (5 bases each). Per germline, CDR1 KGHSH and CDR2 LQKENI. This CDR3 has 14 amino acids. Deletions cut 3 bases from V and 4 bases from J, with 13 bases between.

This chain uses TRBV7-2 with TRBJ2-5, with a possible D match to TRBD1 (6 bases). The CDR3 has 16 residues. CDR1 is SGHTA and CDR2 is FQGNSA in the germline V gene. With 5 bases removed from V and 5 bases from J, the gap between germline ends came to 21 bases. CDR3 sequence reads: CASSQSWDNPLETQYF. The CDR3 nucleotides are TGTGCCAGCAGCCAATCCTGGGACAACCCCCTTGAGACCCAGTACTTC.

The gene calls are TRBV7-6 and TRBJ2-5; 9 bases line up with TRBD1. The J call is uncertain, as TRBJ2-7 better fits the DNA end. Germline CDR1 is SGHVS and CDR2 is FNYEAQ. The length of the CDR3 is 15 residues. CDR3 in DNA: TGTGCCAGCAGCCCGCAAACAGGGGGCCTCAACGAGCAGTACTTC. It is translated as CASSPQTGGLNEQYF.

CDR3 bases: TGTGCCAGCAGTTTCCCCGGGGGGGCCTTGGGCGAGCAGTACTTC. Translating it yields CASSFPGGALGEQYF. The chain is built from TRBV27 and TRBJ2-7; TRBD2 aligns across 8 bases. The CDR3 totals 15 residues. CDR1 and CDR2 from the germline V gene are MNHEY and SMNVEV (reference sequence). The V gene end was trimmed by 3 bases and the J gene end by 6 bases; junction bases not matched to a gene: 10.

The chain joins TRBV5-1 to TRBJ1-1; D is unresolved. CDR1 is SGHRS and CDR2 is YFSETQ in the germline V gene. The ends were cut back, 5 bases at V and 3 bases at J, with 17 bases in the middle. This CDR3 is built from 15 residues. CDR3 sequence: CASSKMPGDYTEAFF. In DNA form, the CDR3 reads TGCGCCAGCAGTAAGATGCCCGGGGATTACACTGAAGCTTTCTTT.

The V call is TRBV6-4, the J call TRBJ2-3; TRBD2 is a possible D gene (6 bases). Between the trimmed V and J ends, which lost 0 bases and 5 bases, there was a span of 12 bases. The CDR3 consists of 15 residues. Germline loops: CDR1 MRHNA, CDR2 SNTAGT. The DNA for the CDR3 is TGTGCCAGCAGTGACTCTAGCGGCGGTGGAGATACGCAGTATTTT. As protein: CASSDSSGGGDTQYF.

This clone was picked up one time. CDR3 region: CASSFRANYGYTF. In DNA, the CDR3 is TGTGCCAGCAGTTTCCGGGCCAACTATGGCTACACCTTC. This chain links TRBV27 with TRBJ1-2, with D hard to call. Looked up from germline, CDR1 is MNHEY and CDR2 is SMNVEV (reference sequence). This CDR3 region has 13 residues. Trimming took 3 bases from V and 2 from J, leaving 7 bases between them.

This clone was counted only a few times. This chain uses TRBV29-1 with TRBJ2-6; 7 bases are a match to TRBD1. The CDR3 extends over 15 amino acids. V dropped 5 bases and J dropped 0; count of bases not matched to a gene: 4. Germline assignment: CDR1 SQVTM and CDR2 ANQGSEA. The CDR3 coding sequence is TGCAGCGTTACCGGGACAGCCTCTGGGGCCAACGTCCTGACTTTC. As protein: CSVTGTASGANVLTF.

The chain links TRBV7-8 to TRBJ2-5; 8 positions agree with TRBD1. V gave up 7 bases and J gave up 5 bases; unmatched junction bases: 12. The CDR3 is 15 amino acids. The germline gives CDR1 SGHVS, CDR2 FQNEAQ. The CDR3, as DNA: TGTGCCAGCATTCGGACAGGGAATAGTGGGGAGACCCAGTACTTC. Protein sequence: CASIRTGNSGETQYF.

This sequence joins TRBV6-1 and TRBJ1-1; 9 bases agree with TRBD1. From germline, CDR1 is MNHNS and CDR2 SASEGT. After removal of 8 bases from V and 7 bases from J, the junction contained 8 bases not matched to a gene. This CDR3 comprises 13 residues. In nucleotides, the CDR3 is TGTGCCAGCCCTAAAACAGGGGGCAATGAAGCTTTCTTT. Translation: CASPKTGGNEAFF.

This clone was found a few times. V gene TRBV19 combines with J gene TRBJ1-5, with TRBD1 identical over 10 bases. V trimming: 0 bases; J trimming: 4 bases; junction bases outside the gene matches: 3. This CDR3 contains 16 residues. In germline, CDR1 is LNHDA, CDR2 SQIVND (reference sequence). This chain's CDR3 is CASSIDRTGGNQPQHF. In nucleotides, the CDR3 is TGTGCCAGTAGTATAGATCGGACAGGGGGAAATCAGCCCCAGCATTTT.

CDR3 sequence (DNA): TGTGCCAGCAGTACCTATAGCGGGTCAAGCACAGATACGCAGTATTTT. Translation gives CASSTYSGSSTDTQYF. This chain joins TRBV27 and TRBJ2-3; 7 nucleotides line up with TRBD2. Losses at the gene ends were 5 bases for V and 0 bases for J; bases not matched to a gene: 8. Germline V gene data show CDR1 as MNHEY and CDR2 as SMNVEV (reference sequence). The CDR3 loop spans 16 amino acids.

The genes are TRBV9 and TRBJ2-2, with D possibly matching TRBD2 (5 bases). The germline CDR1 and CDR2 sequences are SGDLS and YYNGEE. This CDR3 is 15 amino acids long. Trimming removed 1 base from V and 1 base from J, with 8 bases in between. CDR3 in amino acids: CASSVMAGNTGELFF. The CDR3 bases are TGTGCCAGCAGCGTAATGGCGGGGAACACCGGGGAGCTGTTTTTT. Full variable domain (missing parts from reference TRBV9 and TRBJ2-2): DSGVTQTPKHLITATGQRVTLRCSPRSGDLSVYWYQQSLDQGLQFLIQYYNGEERAKGNILERFSAQQFPDLHSELNLSSLELGDSALYFCASSVMAGNTGELFFGEGSRLTVL.